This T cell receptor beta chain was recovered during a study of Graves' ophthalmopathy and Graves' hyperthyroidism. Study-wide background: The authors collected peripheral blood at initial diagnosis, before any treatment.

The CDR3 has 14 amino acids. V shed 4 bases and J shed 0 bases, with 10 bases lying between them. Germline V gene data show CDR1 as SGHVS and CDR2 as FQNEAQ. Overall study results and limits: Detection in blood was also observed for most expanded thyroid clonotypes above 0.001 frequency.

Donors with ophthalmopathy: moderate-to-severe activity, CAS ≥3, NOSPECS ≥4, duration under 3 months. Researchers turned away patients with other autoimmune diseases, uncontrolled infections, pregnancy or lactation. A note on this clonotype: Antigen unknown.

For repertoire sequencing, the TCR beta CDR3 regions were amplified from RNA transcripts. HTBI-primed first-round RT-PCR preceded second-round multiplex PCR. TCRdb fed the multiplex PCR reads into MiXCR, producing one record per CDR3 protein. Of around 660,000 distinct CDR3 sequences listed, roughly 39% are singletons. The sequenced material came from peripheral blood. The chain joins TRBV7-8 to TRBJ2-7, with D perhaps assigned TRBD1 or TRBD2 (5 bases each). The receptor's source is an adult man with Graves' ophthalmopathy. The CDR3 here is CASSSWDRSYEQYF. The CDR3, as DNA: TGTGCCAGCAGCTCCTGGGACCGCTCCTACGAGCAGTACTTC.